The 24 T cell receptor beta chains reported below all come from one sample, sequenced in a study of a mutant IDH1 vaccine in newly diagnosed glioma. Time point reported: baseline, week 1 (first vaccination visit). Treatment defined: pre-vaccination baseline after standard-of-care therapy. The method was immunoSEQ multiplex PCR; TCRdb's version includes in-frame clones alone and lacks a portion of them. This table has roughly 70,000 clones, around 80% appearing once. Specimen: peripheral blood mononuclear cells (PBMCs), collected from a glioma patient treated with radiotherapy, temozolomide or both. The receptors derive from a woman under 30 with glioma. Some clones in this sample may be carry-over from other donors' samples.

The J gene is TRBJ1-5, the V gene TRBV12-5; possibly TRBD1 for D (5 bases). The germline V gene encodes CDR1 LGHNT and CDR2 FRNRAP. Trimming removed 3 bases at V and 7 bases at J, with 10 bases between. CDR3 length: 13 residues. In DNA, the CDR3 is TGTGCTAGTGGTTTAACCCGGGGGCAGCCCCAGCATTTT. Encoded protein: CASGLTRGQPQHF.

The rearrangement joins TRBV5-1 to TRBJ2-3, with 8 bases matching TRBD1. Trimming removed 2 bases from V and 3 bases from J; junction bases left unmatched: 5. The V gene's germline CDR1 is SGHRS and CDR2 YFSETQ. The CDR3 length is 15 residues. Here the CDR3 DNA reads TGCGCCAGCAGCTTTTCCAGGGGGCTAACAGATACGCAGTATTTT. Protein product: CASSFSRGLTDTQYF.

The chain employs TRBV6-5 and TRBJ1-2; no clear D gene. Trimming cost V 0 bases and J 2 bases, with 7 bases left between them. This CDR3 contains 14 residues. Germline V CDR1 and CDR2: MNHEY, SVGAGI. CDR3 amino acids: CASSYSMGNYGYTF. The DNA for the CDR3 is TGTGCCAGCAGTTACTCGATGGGGAACTATGGCTACACCTTC.

The chain uses TRBV5-1 and TRBJ2-7; 7 nucleotides match TRBD1. The V segment lost 7 bases and the J segment 0 bases; nucleotides outside the gene matches: 7. This CDR3 spans 14 amino acids. Looked up from germline, CDR1 is SGHRS and CDR2 is YFSETQ. In DNA, the CDR3 is TGCGCCAGCGGACAGGACCCTAGCTCCTACGAGCAGTACTTC. Translating it yields CASGQDPSSYEQYF.

V is TRBV4-1 and J is TRBJ2-1; D not certain. The CDR3 sequence is 16 residues long. V was pared by 0 bases and J by 4 bases, with 13 bases between. Germline loops: CDR1 MGHRA, CDR2 YSYEKL. DNA of the CDR3: TGCGCCAGCAGCCAAGATTACGGTCTCTTTTACAATGAGCAGTTCTTC. Translating gives CASSQDYGLFYNEQFF.

The chain carries TRBV29-1 and TRBJ2-2; D uncertain. The CDR3 consists of 13 residues. CDR1 is SQVTM, CDR2 ANQGSEA, per germline. The ends were cut back, 5 bases at V and 16 bases at J, with 23 bases in the middle. CDR3 region: CSVFNTGLNRAFF. In nucleotides, the CDR3 is TGCAGCGTTTTTAACACGGGTCTGAATCGTGCGTTTTTT.

V and J are TRBV29-1 and TRBJ2-3, with D tentatively TRBD1 or TRBD2 (5 bases each). CDR3 length: 11 amino acids. Germline CDR1 SQVTM, CDR2 ANQGSEA. Deletions cut 6 bases from V and 2 bases from J, with 6 bases between. The chain's CDR3 is CSVGTTDTQYF. The CDR3 nucleotides are TGCAGCGTGGGGACCACAGATACGCAGTATTTT.

The chain carries TRBV19 and TRBJ2-2; 12 bases are shared with TRBD1. Germline lookup yields CDR1 LNHDA and CDR2 SQIVND (reference sequence). The CDR3 is 14 residues long. CDR3: CALRDRGPTGELFF. The DNA of the CDR3 is TGTGCATTGAGGGACAGGGGGCCCACCGGGGAGCTGTTTTTT. The full variable domain, in which reference TRBV19 and TRBJ2-2 provide the parts outside the CDR3, is DGGITQSPKYLFRKEGQNVTLSCEQNLNHDAMYWYRQDPGQGLRLIYYSQIVNDFQKGDIAEGYSVSREKKESFPLTVTSAQKNPTAFYLCALRDRGPTGELFFGEGSRLTVL.

This chain links TRBV6-6 with TRBJ2-7; 9 bases are a match to TRBD1. CDR1 is MNHNY, CDR2 SVGAGI, per germline (reference sequence). This CDR3 has 16 residues. Trimming cost V 4 bases and J 6 bases; bases outside gene matches: 13. The CDR3 region is CASSSFQPGQGAEQYF. DNA for the CDR3: TGTGCCAGCAGTTCCTTCCAACCGGGACAGGGAGCCGAGCAGTACTTC.

V and J are TRBV6-6 and TRBJ1-2; the D is unclear. Trimming cost V 5 bases and J 2 bases, with 12 bases left between them. Germline loops: CDR1 MNHNY, CDR2 SVGAGI (reference sequence). This CDR3 comprises 14 residues. In nucleotides, the CDR3 is TGTGCCAGCAGTCCTTACACCGGGAACTATGGCTACACCTTC. Protein product: CASSPYTGNYGYTF.

CDR3 region: CASSPVAGALFEQYF. DNA of the CDR3: TGTGCCAGCAGCCCAGTCGCAGGGGCCCTCTTCGAGCAGTACTTC. The chain links TRBV11-2 to TRBJ2-7; tentatively, D is TRBD1 (6 bases). V gave up 5 bases and J gave up 6 bases, with 20 bases separating them. The germline gives CDR1 SGHAT, CDR2 FQNNGV. This CDR3 spans 15 amino acids.

This clone was counted between two and nine times. This chain uses TRBV18 with TRBJ2-7; D uncertain. The V end was cut by 8 bases, the J end by 0 bases, with 5 bases between. The CDR3 is 11 residues long. The germline gives CDR1 KGHSH, CDR2 LQKENI. CDR3 coding DNA: TGTGCCAGCAGGAGCTCCTACGAGCAGTACTTC. Translation: CASRSSYEQYF.

This chain uses TRBV28 with TRBJ2-7, with 8 positions matching TRBD2. Per germline, CDR1 MDHEN and CDR2 SYDVKM. The CDR3 sequence is 13 residues long. Germline trimming cut 2 bases from V and 6 bases from J; bases unmatched to any gene: 3. CDR3 amino acids: CASSLGLAAEQYF. Here the CDR3 DNA reads TGTGCCAGCAGTTTAGGACTAGCAGCCGAGCAGTACTTC.

The CDR3, as DNA: TGTGCCAGCAGTTACTCAATACAGACCCTTCTATACGAGCAGTACTTC. Protein: CASSYSIQTLLYEQYF. This chain connects TRBV6-5 to TRBJ2-7; D uncertain. This CDR3 is 16 amino acids long. Looked up from germline, CDR1 is MNHEY and CDR2 is SVGAGI. Trimming pared 0 bases from V and 4 bases from J, leaving 16 bases between.

J is TRBJ2-7 and V is TRBV7-8; TRBD1 agrees at 7 bases. V lost 1 base, J lost 0 bases, and 6 bases stayed unmatched. Germline V lookup: CDR1 SGHVS, CDR2 FQNEAQ. This CDR3 contains 16 residues. The CDR3 DNA reads as TGTGCCAGCAGCTTAGGGGGGACAGTCAGCTCCTACGAGCAGTACTTC. It specifies CASSLGGTVSSYEQYF.

This chain uses TRBV6-4 with TRBJ2-7; D not resolved. The CDR3 has 12 residues. With 8 bases removed from V and 2 bases from J, the gap between germline ends came to 10 bases. The germline V gene encodes CDR1 MRHNA and CDR2 SNTAGT. CDR3 sequence reads: CASFRPAYEQYF. In DNA, the CDR3 is TGTGCCAGCTTCCGGCCGGCCTACGAGCAGTACTTC.

This clone was seen only a few times. The V gene is TRBV19, the J gene TRBJ1-5; no firm D call. Looked up from germline, CDR1 is LNHDA and CDR2 is SQIVND (reference sequence). The CDR3 covers 16 residues. V lost 5 bases to trimming and J lost 0 bases, with 14 bases between them. The CDR3 DNA follows: TGTGCCAGTAGTTCCCTCCGGTTGAGTAGCAATCAGCCCCAGCATTTT. This sequence encodes CASSSLRLSSNQPQHF.

This clone was seen only a few times. The chain carries TRBV30 and TRBJ1-4; a weak D match, TRBD1 (6 bases). The CDR3 runs to 13 residues. V lost 0 bases, J lost 7 bases, and 9 bases lay in between. CDR1 is GTSNPN and CDR2 is SVGIG in the germline V gene (reference sequence). CDR3 residues: CAWSVGGGEKLFF. The DNA of the CDR3 is TGTGCCTGGAGTGTAGGGGGAGGTGAAAAACTGTTTTTT.

This chain joins TRBV7-9 and TRBJ1-1, with D possibly matching TRBD1 (5 bases). Germline lookup yields CDR1 SEHNR and CDR2 FQNEAQ (reference sequence). The CDR3 is 14 residues long. V was cut by 3 bases and J by 1 base, with 9 bases left in between. The CDR3 protein is CASSFGAENTEAFF. The DNA for the CDR3 is TGTGCCAGCAGCTTCGGGGCGGAGAACACTGAAGCTTTCTTT. Combining the CDR3 with reference TRBV7-9 and TRBJ1-1 gives the whole variable domain DTGVSQNPRHKITKRGQNVTFRCDPISEHNRLYWYRQTLGQGPEFLTYFQNEAQLEKSRLLSDRFSAERPKGSFSTLEIQRTEQGDSAMYLCASSFGAENTEAFFGQGTRLTVV.

The J gene is TRBJ2-7, the V gene TRBV9; possible D gene TRBD1, 6 bases. Germline lookup yields CDR1 SGDLS and CDR2 YYNGEE. Trimming cost V 7 bases and J 4 bases, with 12 bases left between them. The CDR3 consists of 12 residues. CDR3 residues: CASSRGGYEQYF. The DNA of the CDR3 is TGTGCCAGCTCCAGGGGCGGTTACGAGCAGTACTTC. Supplemented by reference TRBV9 and TRBJ2-7, the full variable domain reads DSGVTQTPKHLITATGQRVTLRCSPRSGDLSVYWYQQSLDQGLQFLIQYYNGEERAKGNILERFSAQQFPDLHSELNLSSLELGDSALYFCASSRGGYEQYFGPGTRLTVT.

The chain couples TRBV4-3 to TRBJ2-7; weak D call: TRBD2 (5 bases). The CDR3 runs 16 residues. V dropped 4 bases and J dropped 1 base, with 17 bases sitting between them. In germline, CDR1 is LGHNA, CDR2 YSLEER. The CDR3, as DNA: TGCGCCAGCAGCCCTAGCCTAACAGAAATTTCCTACGAGCAGTACTTC. Translated: CASSPSLTEISYEQYF.

The chain joins TRBV25-1 to TRBJ2-6; D not certain. This CDR3 contains 17 residues. V shed 2 bases and J shed 0 bases, with 11 bases lying between them. CDR1 and CDR2 (germline): MGHDK, SYGVNS. CDR3: CASSEVLGHSGANVLTF. DNA for the CDR3: TGTGCCAGCAGTGAAGTGCTGGGTCACTCTGGGGCCAACGTCCTGACTTTC.

For this clone: This specimen includes other DNA sequences encoding the same CDR3. V is TRBV5-1 and J is TRBJ1-1; D is undetermined. This CDR3 comprises 13 residues. Per the germline V gene, CDR1 is SGHRS and CDR2 is YFSETQ. V lost 0 bases, J lost 4 bases, and 7 bases lay in between. The CDR3 reads CASSLAAGTEAFF. DNA for the CDR3: TGCGCCAGCAGCTTGGCGGCCGGCACTGAAGCTTTCTTT.

V and J are TRBV18 and TRBJ1-5; unclear D gene. This CDR3 contains 13 residues. The germline V gene has CDR1 KGHSH and CDR2 LQKENI. Trimming removed 3 bases at V and 4 bases at J, with 7 bases between. The CDR3 is CASSPQANQPQHF. The DNA of the CDR3 is TGTGCCAGCTCACCTCAGGCTAATCAGCCCCAGCATTTT.